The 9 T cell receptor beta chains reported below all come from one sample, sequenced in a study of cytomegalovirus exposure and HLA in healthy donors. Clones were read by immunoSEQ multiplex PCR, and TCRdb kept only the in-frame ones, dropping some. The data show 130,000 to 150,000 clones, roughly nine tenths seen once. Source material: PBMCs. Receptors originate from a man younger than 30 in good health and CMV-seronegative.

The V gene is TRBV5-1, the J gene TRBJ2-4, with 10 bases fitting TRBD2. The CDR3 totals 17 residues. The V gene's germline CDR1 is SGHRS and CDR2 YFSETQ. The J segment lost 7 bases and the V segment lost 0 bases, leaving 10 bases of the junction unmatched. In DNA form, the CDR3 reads TGCGCCAGCAGCTTGGCCCAAACTGGACTAGCGGTGAACATTCAGTACTTC. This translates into CASSLAQTGLAVNIQYF. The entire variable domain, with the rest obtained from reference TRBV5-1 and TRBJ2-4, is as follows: KAGVTQTPRYLIKTRGQQVTLSCSPISGHRSVSWYQQTPGQGLQFLFEYFSETQRNKGNFPGRFSGRQFSNSRSEMNVSTLELGDSALYLCASSLAQTGLAVNIQYFGAGTRLSVL.

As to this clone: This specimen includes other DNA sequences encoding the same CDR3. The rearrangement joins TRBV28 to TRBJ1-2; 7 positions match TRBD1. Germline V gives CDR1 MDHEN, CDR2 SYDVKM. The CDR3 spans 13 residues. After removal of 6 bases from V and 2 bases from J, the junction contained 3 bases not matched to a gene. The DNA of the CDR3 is TGTGCCAGCAGGGGGACAGCAAACTATGGCTACACCTTC. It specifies CASRGTANYGYTF.

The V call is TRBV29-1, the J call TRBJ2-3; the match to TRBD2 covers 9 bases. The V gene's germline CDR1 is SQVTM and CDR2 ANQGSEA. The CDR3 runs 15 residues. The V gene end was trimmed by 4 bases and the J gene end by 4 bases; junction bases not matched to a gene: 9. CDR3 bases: TGCAGCGTTGGGAGTAGCGGGAGTTTTGCAGATACGCAGTATTTT. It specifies CSVGSSGSFADTQYF.

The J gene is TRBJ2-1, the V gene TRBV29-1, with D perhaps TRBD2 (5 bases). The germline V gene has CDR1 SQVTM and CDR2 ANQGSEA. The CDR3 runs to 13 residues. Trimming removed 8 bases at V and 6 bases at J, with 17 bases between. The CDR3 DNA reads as TGCAGCTTACCGGGATCCTGGGGCAATGAGCAGTTCTTC. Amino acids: CSLPGSWGNEQFF.

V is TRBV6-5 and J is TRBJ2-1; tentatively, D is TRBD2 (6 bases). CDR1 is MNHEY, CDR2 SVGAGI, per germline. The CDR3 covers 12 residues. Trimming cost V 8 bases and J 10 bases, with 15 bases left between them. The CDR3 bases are TGTGCCAGCGGGGGGACGGTGGGGGAGCAGTTCTTC. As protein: CASGGTVGEQFF.

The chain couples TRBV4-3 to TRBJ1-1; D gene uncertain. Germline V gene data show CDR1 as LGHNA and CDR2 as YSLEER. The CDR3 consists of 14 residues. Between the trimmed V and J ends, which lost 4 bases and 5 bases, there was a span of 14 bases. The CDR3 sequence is CASSPGPGGTEAFF. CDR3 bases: TGCGCCAGCAGCCCCGGACCAGGAGGAACTGAAGCTTTCTTT.

The CDR3 coding sequence is TGTGCCAGCTCACCAGCACAGAATCAGCCCCAGCATTTT. This sequence encodes CASSPAQNQPQHF. The chain combines TRBV18 with TRBJ1-5; unclear D gene. The CDR3 has 13 residues. Germline CDR1 reads KGHSH; CDR2 reads LQKENI. With 2 bases removed from V and 4 bases from J, the gap between germline ends came to 6 bases.

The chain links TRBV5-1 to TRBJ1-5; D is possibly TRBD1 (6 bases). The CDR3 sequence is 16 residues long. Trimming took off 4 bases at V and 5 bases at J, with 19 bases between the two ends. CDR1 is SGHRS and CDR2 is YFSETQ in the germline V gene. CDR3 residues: CASSLSPGTNYQPQHF. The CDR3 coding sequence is TGCGCCAGCAGCCTGAGCCCTGGGACAAATTATCAGCCCCAGCATTTT.

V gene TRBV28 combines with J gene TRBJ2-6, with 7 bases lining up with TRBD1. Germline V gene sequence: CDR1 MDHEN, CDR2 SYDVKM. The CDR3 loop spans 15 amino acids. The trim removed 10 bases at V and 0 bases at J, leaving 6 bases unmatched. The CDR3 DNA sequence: TGTGCCACCGGGACAGTCCACTCTGGGGCCAACGTCCTGACTTTC. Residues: CATGTVHSGANVLTF.